The source of this T cell receptor beta chain is a study of blood T cell repertoires in COVID-19. TCRdb's copy holds only in-frame clones and misses some; the assay was immunoSEQ multiplex PCR. The table lists approximately 150,000 clones, 80% of them singletons. From germline, CDR1 is MGHRA and CDR2 YSYEKL. The V and J ends lost 1 base and 1 base respectively, with 10 bases between them. The CDR3 runs to 15 residues. The TCR originated in a man aged 40-49 years who had recovered from COVID-19. Source material: PBMCs or T cells enriched from blood (not recorded which). The chain carries TRBV4-1 and TRBJ1-2; unclear D gene. CDR3 sequence: CASSQGSVYNYGYTF. The CDR3 nucleotides read TGCGCCAGCAGCCAAGGGTCAGTTTATAACTATGGCTACACCTTC.